These 14 T cell receptor beta chains came from one sample sequenced in a study of blood T cell repertoires in COVID-19. This table comes from immunoSEQ multiplex PCR, and its TCRdb copy is limited to in-frame clones, with some not included. The repertoire holds 200,000 to 250,000 clones, with around nine tenths as singletons. What was sequenced was peripheral blood. The receptors shown here come from an older woman with acute or convalescent COVID-19.

The chain is built from TRBV7-3 and TRBJ1-1; no clear D gene. The V and J ends lost 2 bases and 3 bases respectively, with 7 bases between them. CDR1 is SGHTA, CDR2 FQGTGA, per germline. The CDR3 has 13 amino acids. CDR3 region: CASSLQDYTEAFF. In DNA form, the CDR3 reads TGTGCCAGCAGCTTACAGGACTACACTGAAGCTTTCTTT.

CDR3 amino acids: CAFQFIPRLAGETYYEQYF. CDR3 in DNA: TGTGCCTTTCAGTTTATCCCTAGACTAGCGGGAGAAACCTACTACGAGCAGTACTTC. The J gene is TRBJ2-7, the V gene TRBV28; TRBD2 matches 12 bases. The CDR3 is 19 residues long. Losses at the gene ends were 11 bases for V and 3 bases for J; bases not matched to a gene: 23. Germline V gene sequence: CDR1 MDHEN, CDR2 SYDVKM.

The CDR3 nucleotides are TGTGCCAGCAGCTTAGAAGGAGGGACTGAAGCTTTCTTT. This sequence encodes CASSLEGGTEAFF. The chain uses TRBV7-9 and TRBJ1-1; D call uncertain. Trimming shortened V by 1 base and J by 5 bases, and 8 bases separated the two germline ends. CDR3 length equals 13 residues. Germline CDR1 and CDR2: SEHNR and FQNEAQ (reference sequence).

In this sample, this clone turned up a few times. The V and J genes are TRBV3-1 (or the pseudogene TRBV3-2) and TRBJ1-3; D not certain. Germline loops: CDR1 LGHDT, CDR2 YNNKEL (reference sequence). The V gene lost 6 bases and the J gene lost 0 bases, with 3 bases spanning the gap. The length of the CDR3 is 12 residues. CDR3 coding DNA: TGTGCCAGCAGTCTCTCTGGAAACACCATATATTTT. Its translation: CASSLSGNTIYF.

CDR3 nucleotides: TGCGCCAGCAGGGGGACAGTCACCCAAGAGACCCAGTACTTC. Translated, it gives CASRGTVTQETQYF. V and J are TRBV5-1 and TRBJ2-5; 7 nucleotides match TRBD1. J lost 1 base, V lost 5 bases, and 5 bases had no gene match. From germline, CDR1 is SGHRS and CDR2 YFSETQ. The CDR3 has 14 residues. The whole variable domain, filled in from reference TRBV5-1 and TRBJ2-5, reads KAGVTQTPRYLIKTRGQQVTLSCSPISGHRSVSWYQQTPGQGLQFLFEYFSETQRNKGNFPGRFSGRQFSNSRSEMNVSTLELGDSALYLCASRGTVTQETQYFGPGTRLLVL.

The rearrangement joins TRBV4-2 to TRBJ2-3; 7 bases fit TRBD1. Germline CDR1 LGHNA, CDR2 YNFKEQ. The CDR3 contains 16 residues. V trimming: 1 base; J trimming: 1 base; junction bases outside the gene matches: 5. The CDR3 here is CASSQAWGQRTDTQYF. The CDR3 DNA follows: TGTGCCAGCAGCCAAGCCTGGGGACAGCGCACAGATACGCAGTATTTT.

The chain has TRBV19 and TRBJ1-1; D perhaps matches TRBD1 (5 bases). Germline V lookup: CDR1 LNHDA, CDR2 SQIVND (reference sequence). The CDR3 is 14 amino acids. Trimming left V 7 bases short and J 1 base short, with 13 bases between. As DNA, the CDR3 is TGTGCCAGTACCTTAAGGGGATCGAACACTGAAGCTTTCTTT. This codes for CASTLRGSNTEAFF. Full variable domain (remainder filled in from reference TRBV19 and TRBJ1-1): DGGITQSPKYLFRKEGQNVTLSCEQNLNHDAMYWYRQDPGQGLRLIYYSQIVNDFQKGDIAEGYSVSREKKESFPLTVTSAQKNPTAFYLCASTLRGSNTEAFFGQGTRLTVV.

The V and J genes are TRBV3-1 (or the pseudogene TRBV3-2) and TRBJ2-7, with 8 bases aligning to TRBD1. Germline V CDR1 and CDR2: LGHDT, YNNKEL (reference sequence). After removal of 0 bases from V and 2 bases from J, the junction contained 3 bases not matched to a gene. The CDR3 is 15 amino acids. The CDR3 reads CASSQETTGAYEQYF. The CDR3 nucleotides read TGTGCCAGCAGCCAAGAGACGACAGGGGCCTACGAGCAGTACTTC.

The gene calls are TRBV28 and TRBJ1-3; D remains ambiguous. There are 14 residues in the CDR3. Germline V CDR1 and CDR2: MDHEN, SYDVKM. With 5 bases removed from V and 3 bases from J, the gap between germline ends came to 11 bases. CDR3: CASSPHKDGNTIYF. CDR3 sequence (DNA): TGTGCCAGCAGTCCACACAAAGATGGAAACACCATATATTTT.

The chain uses TRBV19 and TRBJ2-3; D is perhaps TRBD2 (6 bases). The V end was cut by 6 bases, the J end by 4 bases, with 8 bases between. CDR3 length equals 12 residues. The V gene's germline CDR1 is LNHDA and CDR2 SQIVND (reference sequence). CDR3 in DNA: TGTGCCAGTAGGGAGGGTTCAGATACGCAGTATTTT. Its protein is CASREGSDTQYF. The full variable domain, its missing parts supplied by reference TRBV19 and TRBJ2-3, is DGGITQSPKYLFRKEGQNVTLSCEQNLNHDAMYWYRQDPGQGLRLIYYSQIVNDFQKGDIAEGYSVSREKKESFPLTVTSAQKNPTAFYLCASREGSDTQYFGPGTRLTVL.

The V gene is TRBV6-2 or TRBV6-3, the J gene TRBJ2-3, with D tentatively TRBD2 (6 bases). This CDR3 region has 13 residues. The V and J ends lost 2 bases and 11 bases respectively, with 14 bases between them. Germline CDR1 MNHEY, CDR2 SVGEGT. The CDR3 bases are TGTGCCAGCAGTTACCCCCGGGGGAGTGTGCAGTATTTT. It translates to CASSYPRGSVQYF.

The rearrangement links TRBV12-3 or TRBV12-4 to TRBJ2-2; D ambiguous. V was shortened by 5 bases and J by 2 bases, with 6 bases between the two germline ends. The CDR3 is made up of 13 amino acids. The CDR3 DNA follows: TGTGCCAGCAGTCCATTTAACACCGGGGAGCTGTTTTTT. This sequence encodes CASSPFNTGELFF.

The V gene is TRBV27, the J gene TRBJ1-1, with 7 bases aligning to TRBD1. Germline V gene lookup returns CDR1 MNHEY and CDR2 SMNVEV (reference sequence). The CDR3 is 17 amino acids. J gave up 1 base and V 7 bases, and 15 bases lay outside the gene matches. The CDR3 nucleotides read TGTGCCAGCACTATGTCGTACGCCGGGACAGCGAACACTGAAGCTTTCTTT. Translation: CASTMSYAGTANTEAFF.

The CDR3 spells CATSRDSISGNTIYF. CDR3 bases: TGTGCCACCAGCAGAGACAGTATCTCTGGAAACACCATATATTTT. V usage is TRBV15 and J usage is TRBJ1-3; no definite D call. The CDR3 length is 15 residues. The germline V gene has CDR1 LNHNV and CDR2 YYDKDF (reference sequence). Trimming took off 0 bases at V and 0 bases at J, with 6 bases between the two ends. The full variable domain, with the rest looked up from reference TRBV15 and TRBJ1-3, is DAMVIQNPRYQVTQFGKPVTLSCSQTLNHNVMYWYQQKSSQAPKLLFHYYDKDFNNEADTPDNFQSRRPNTSFCFLDIRSPGLGDTAMYLCATSRDSISGNTIYFGEGSWLTVV.